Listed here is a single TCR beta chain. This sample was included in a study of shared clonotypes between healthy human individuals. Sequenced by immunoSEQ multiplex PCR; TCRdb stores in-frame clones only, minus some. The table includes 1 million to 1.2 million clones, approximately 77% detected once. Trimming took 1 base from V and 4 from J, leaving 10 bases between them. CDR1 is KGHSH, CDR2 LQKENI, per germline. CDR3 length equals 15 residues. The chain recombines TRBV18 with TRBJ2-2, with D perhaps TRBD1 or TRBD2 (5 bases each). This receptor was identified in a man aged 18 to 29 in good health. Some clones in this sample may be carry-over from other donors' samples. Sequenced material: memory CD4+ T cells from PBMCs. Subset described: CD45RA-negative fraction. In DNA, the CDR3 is TGTGCCAGCTCACCACGGGACCCACGCACCGGGGAGCTGTTTTTT. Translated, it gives CASSPRDPRTGELFF.